This T cell receptor beta chain was recorded in a study of cytomegalovirus exposure and HLA in healthy donors. Study-level findings and limits: A later analysis showed TCR association rates differing by HLA locus, peaking at DRB1 and lowest at HLA-C. Later analysis identified a missense DCLRE1C variant that was linked to TCR beta V- and J-gene trimming. Sequencing had likely introduced a cluster of highly shared sequence variants as an artifact. Earlier analysis yielded a pattern in which most TCR beta V segments were productive about 87% or about 30% of the time.

It was with 60 Vbeta and 13 Jbeta primers that the PCR ran. The data were produced by immunoSEQ multiplex PCR, yet TCRdb's version contains in-frame clones alone and is incomplete. In the table there are about 190,000 clones, 65% to 75% of which are singletons. Notes on this clone: Its target is not known.

Germline CDR1 reads SGHTS; CDR2 reads YDEGEE. Trimming removed 6 bases from V and 2 bases from J; junction bases left unmatched: 5. The CDR3 sequence is 14 residues long. The receptor was derived from a man aged 30-40 years in good health and CMV-seropositive. Sequenced material: PBMCs. This chain uses TRBV5-8 with TRBJ1-5; TRBD1 matches at 7 bases. Here the CDR3 DNA reads TGTGCCAGCAATGCCGGGACAGGCAATCAGCCCCAGCATTTT. It specifies CASNAGTGNQPQHF. The full variable domain, rest sourced from reference TRBV5-8 and TRBJ1-5, is EAGVTQSPTHLIKTRGQQATLRCSPISGHTSVYWYQQALGLGLQFLLWYDEGEERNRGNFPPRFSGRQFPNYSSELNVNALELEDSALYLCASNAGTGNQPQHFGDGTRLSIL.